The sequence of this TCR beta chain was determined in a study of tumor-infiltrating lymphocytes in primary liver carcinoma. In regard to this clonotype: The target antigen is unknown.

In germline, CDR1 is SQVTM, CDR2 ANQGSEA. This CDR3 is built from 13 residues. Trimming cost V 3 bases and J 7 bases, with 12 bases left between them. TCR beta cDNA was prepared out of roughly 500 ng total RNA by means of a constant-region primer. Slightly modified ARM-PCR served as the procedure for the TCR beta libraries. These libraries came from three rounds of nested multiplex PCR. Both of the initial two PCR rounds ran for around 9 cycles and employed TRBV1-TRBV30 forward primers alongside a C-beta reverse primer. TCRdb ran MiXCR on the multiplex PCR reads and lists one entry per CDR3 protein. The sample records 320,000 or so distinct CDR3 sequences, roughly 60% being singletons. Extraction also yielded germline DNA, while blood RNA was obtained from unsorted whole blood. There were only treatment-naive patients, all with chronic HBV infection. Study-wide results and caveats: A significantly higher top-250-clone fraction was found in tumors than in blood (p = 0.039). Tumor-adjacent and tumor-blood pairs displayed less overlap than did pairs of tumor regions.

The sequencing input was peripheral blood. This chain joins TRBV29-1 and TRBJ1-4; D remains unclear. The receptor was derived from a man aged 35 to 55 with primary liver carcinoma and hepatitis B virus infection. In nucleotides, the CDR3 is TGCAGCGTTGATTTGGGAAAAGGTGAAAAACTGTTTTTT. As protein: CSVDLGKGEKLFF.